The following is a TCR beta chain sequence with its context. Its specificity is not known. These data come from a study of cytotoxic CD8 clonotypes in ibrutinib-treated CLL. Looking at the study overall: Following a median approximately twelve months of treatment, with a range of 6 to 36, response samples were taken. Findings of the study overall: There were few public clonotypes, and on treatment they contracted or stayed stable.

Using immunoSEQ multiplex PCR, the repertoire was profiled, and TCRdb retains in-frame clones only, with some absent. The data show about 310,000 clones, about 80% seen once. The sequence was obtained from a human donor with chronic lymphocytic leukemia. Sequences were derived from PBMCs, sampled before ibrutinib treatment.

The CDR3 reads CASIGGTRNEQFF. Written as DNA, the CDR3 is TGTGCCAGCATCGGGGGTACACGCAATGAGCAGTTCTTC. The J gene is TRBJ2-1, the V gene TRBV2; weak D call: TRBD2 (6 bases). The CDR3 has 13 residues. Looked up from germline, CDR1 is SNHLY and CDR2 is FYNNEI. V lost 7 bases to trimming and J lost 6 bases, with 13 bases between them.